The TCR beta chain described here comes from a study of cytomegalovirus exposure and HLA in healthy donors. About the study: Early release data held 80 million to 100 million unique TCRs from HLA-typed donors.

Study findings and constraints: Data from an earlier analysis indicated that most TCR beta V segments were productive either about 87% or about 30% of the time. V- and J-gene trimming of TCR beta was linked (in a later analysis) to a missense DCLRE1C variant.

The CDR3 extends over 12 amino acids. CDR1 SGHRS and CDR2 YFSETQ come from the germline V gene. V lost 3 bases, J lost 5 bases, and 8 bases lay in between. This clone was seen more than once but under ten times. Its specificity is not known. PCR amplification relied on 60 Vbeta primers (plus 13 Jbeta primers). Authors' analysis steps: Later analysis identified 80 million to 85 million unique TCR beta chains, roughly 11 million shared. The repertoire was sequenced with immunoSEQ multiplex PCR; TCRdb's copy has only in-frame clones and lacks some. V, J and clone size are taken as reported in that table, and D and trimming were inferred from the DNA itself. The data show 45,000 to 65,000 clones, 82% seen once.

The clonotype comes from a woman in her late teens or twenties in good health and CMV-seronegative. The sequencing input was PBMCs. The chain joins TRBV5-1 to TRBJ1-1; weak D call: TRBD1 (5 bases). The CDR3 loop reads CASSWGGTEAFF. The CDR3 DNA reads TGCGCCAGCAGCTGGGGGGGGACTGAAGCTTTCTTT. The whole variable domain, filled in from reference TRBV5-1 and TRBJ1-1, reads KAGVTQTPRYLIKTRGQQVTLSCSPISGHRSVSWYQQTPGQGLQFLFEYFSETQRNKGNFPGRFSGRQFSNSRSEMNVSTLELGDSALYLCASSWGGTEAFFGQGTRLTVV.